These 20 T cell receptor beta chains came from one sample sequenced in a study of cytomegalovirus exposure and HLA in healthy donors (dated by TCRdb to 2015 to 2018). The library was obtained by the immunoSEQ multiplex PCR assay. For the multiplex PCR, a mixture combining 60 forward primers for TCR Vbeta segments and 13 reverse primers for TCR Jbeta segments was used. In TCRdb, the immuneACCESS table is reduced to in-frame sequences with V and J assigned. These tables do not hold every clone; where another copy was compared, an unresolved V gene accounts for under half, and the others remain unexplained. Across this sample there are 90,000 to 150,000 clones, with 60% to 85% seen only once. The ten biggest clones cover around 3.3% of the sample. Input material: PBMCs. All receptors derive from a woman in her thirties in good health and CMV-seropositive.

The V call is TRBV2, the J call TRBJ2-2, with 12 bases fitting TRBD1. The germline gives CDR1 SNHLY, CDR2 FYNNEI. The CDR3 is 16 residues long. V dropped 6 bases and J dropped 5; count of bases not matched to a gene: 7. CDR3: CASSKGQGAGTGELFF. The CDR3 coding sequence is TGTGCCAGCAGCAAGGGACAGGGGGCTGGAACCGGGGAGCTGTTTTTT. Supplemented by reference TRBV2 and TRBJ2-2, the full variable domain reads EPEVTQTPSHQVTQMGQEVILRCVPISNHLYFYWYRQILGQKVEFLVSFYNNEISEKSEIFDDQFSVERPDGSNFTLKIRSTKLEDSAMYFCASSKGQGAGTGELFFGEGSRLTVL.

Comments on this clone: One end of the junction varies from germline; a read error may be responsible. The J gene is TRBJ1-1, the V gene TRBV7-9; 8 bases line up with TRBD1. There are 14 residues in the CDR3. Germline V lookup: CDR1 SEHNR, CDR2 FQNEAQ (reference sequence). The CDR3 DNA sequence: TGTTCCAGCAGCTGGGGGACAGGCGGCTCTGAAGCTTTCTTT. It is translated as CSSSWGTGGSEAFF. Filled out from reference TRBV7-9 and TRBJ1-1, the complete variable domain reads DTGVSQNPRHKITKRGQNVTFRCDPISEHNRLYWYRQTLGQGPEFLTYFQNEAQLEKSRLLSDRFSAERPKGSFSTLEIQRTEQGDSAMYLCSSSWGTGGSEAFFGQGTRLTVV.

The chain employs TRBV28 and TRBJ2-5; D possibly corresponds to TRBD2 (5 bases). V lost 5 bases, J lost 1 base, and 11 bases lay in between. Germline V lookup: CDR1 MDHEN, CDR2 SYDVKM. The CDR3 is 14 residues long. The CDR3 bases are TGTGCCAGCAGTCAACTAGGACTCCAAGAGACCCAGTACTTC. It specifies CASSQLGLQETQYF.

The chain is built from TRBV4-2 and TRBJ1-6, with TRBD1 as a possible D gene (6 bases). V was trimmed by 3 bases and J by 7 bases, leaving 19 bases between them. CDR1 and CDR2 (germline): LGHNA, YNFKEQ. The CDR3 has 17 residues. The chain's CDR3 is CASSQPAAGAVNSPLHF. Here the CDR3 DNA reads TGTGCCAGCAGCCAGCCCGCGGCGGGGGCAGTAAATTCACCCCTCCACTTT.

The gene calls are TRBV2 and TRBJ1-5; TRBD1 matches at 8 bases. CDR3 length: 15 residues. V lost 5 bases to trimming and J lost 4 bases; unmatched junction nucleotides: 7. Germline values: CDR1 SNHLY, CDR2 FYNNEI. The CDR3 spells CASSTGDRRNQPQHF. The CDR3 nucleotides are TGTGCCAGCAGTACCGGGGACAGGCGAAATCAGCCCCAGCATTTT.

This clone was recorded only once. The chain employs TRBV30 and TRBJ1-2; no firm D call. From germline, CDR1 is GTSNPN and CDR2 SVGIG (reference sequence). This CDR3 is built from 14 residues. Deletions cut 8 bases from V and 1 base from J, with 17 bases between. The CDR3 DNA follows: TGTGCCGTTTGGCAGCGCAGTCTTAACTATGGCTACACCTTC. Translation gives CAVWQRSLNYGYTF.

The chain carries TRBV27 and TRBJ2-7; D is possibly TRBD1 (6 bases). Germline V gene lookup returns CDR1 MNHEY and CDR2 SMNVEV (reference sequence). The V end was cut by 5 bases, the J end by 0 bases, with 11 bases between. The CDR3 has 14 residues. CDR3: CASSSYRDSYEQYF. CDR3 DNA sequence: TGTGCCAGCAGTAGCTACAGGGACTCCTACGAGCAGTACTTC.

The genes are TRBV7-8 and TRBJ2-6; 9 bases map to TRBD1. The CDR3 totals 16 residues. Unmatched junction bases numbered 5, after V lost 8 bases and J lost 0 bases. Germline V gives CDR1 SGHVS, CDR2 FQNEAQ. In DNA form, the CDR3 reads TGTGCCAGCCGGGACAGGGCCTTCTCTGGGGCCAACGTCCTGACTTTC. This codes for CASRDRAFSGANVLTF.

The chain is built from TRBV6-5 and TRBJ1-4; 7 bases agree with TRBD1. This CDR3 has 15 residues. The V segment lost 6 bases and the J segment 8 bases; nucleotides outside the gene matches: 12. Germline CDR1 is MNHEY and CDR2 is SVGAGI. The CDR3 DNA follows: TGTGCCAGCAGAGCCCCCACAGGCAGGGGGGAAAAACTGTTTTTT. This codes for CASRAPTGRGEKLFF.

The rearrangement uses TRBV6-1 and TRBJ1-1, with D possibly TRBD1 on 6 matching bases. V was cut by 7 bases and J by 4 bases, with 13 bases left in between. Germline V gene sequence: CDR1 MNHNS, CDR2 SASEGT. The CDR3 length is 13 residues. The CDR3 spells CASTGRGATEAFF. The DNA for the CDR3 is TGTGCCAGCACGGGACGGGGGGCCACTGAAGCTTTCTTT.

V is TRBV30 and J is TRBJ2-2; 8 bases are shared with TRBD2. CDR1 is GTSNPN and CDR2 is SVGIG in the germline V gene (reference sequence). V shed 1 base, J shed 1 base, and the junction held 5 bases outside the gene matches. The CDR3 has 16 residues. This CDR3 is CAWSGGSGENTGELFF. In nucleotides, the CDR3 is TGTGCCTGGAGTGGTGGTAGCGGGGAGAACACCGGGGAGCTGTTTTTT.

The chain recombines TRBV5-4 with TRBJ1-4; the D is unclear. Germline V gene sequence: CDR1 SGHNT, CDR2 YYREEE (reference sequence). The CDR3 loop spans 13 amino acids. Deletions cut 0 bases from V and 8 bases from J, with 8 bases between. The CDR3 loop reads CASSLVGGEKLFF. For the CDR3, the DNA is TGTGCCAGCAGCTTGGTTGGCGGCGAAAAACTGTTTTTT.

The chain links TRBV6-6 to TRBJ2-5; TRBD2 aligns across 7 bases. TRBJ2-7 matches the DNA end more closely, so the J call is doubtful. Germline CDR1 MNHNY, CDR2 SVGAGI (reference sequence). The CDR3 is 13 amino acids. The CDR3 nucleotides are TGTGCCAGCAGATCGGGGGGCTCCTACGAGCAGTACTTC. This encodes CASRSGGSYEQYF.

The gene calls are TRBV5-1 and TRBJ2-2; maybe TRBD1 (7 bases). CDR1 and CDR2 from the germline V gene are SGHRS and YFSETQ. V lost 0 bases, J lost 3 bases, and 15 bases lay in between. The CDR3 runs 17 residues. Here the CDR3 DNA reads TGCGCCAGCAGCTTGGGCGCGGGACAGAGCTACACCGGGGAGCTGTTTTTT. It translates to CASSLGAGQSYTGELFF.

V gene TRBV7-2 combines with J gene TRBJ2-7; 10 bases are shared with TRBD1. The trim removed 3 bases at V and 7 bases at J, leaving 9 bases unmatched. This CDR3 is built from 15 residues. Germline CDR1 reads SGHTA; CDR2 reads FQGNSA. The CDR3 nucleotides read TGTGCCAGCAGCTTGTCCCGGGACAGGGGTGGGGAGCAGTACTTC. Amino acid sequence: CASSLSRDRGGEQYF.

V and J are TRBV10-3 and TRBJ1-5, with D hard to call. The V gene lost 2 bases and the J gene lost 5 bases, with 7 bases spanning the gap. CDR1 and CDR2 from the germline V gene are ENHRY and SYGVKD. This CDR3 has 13 amino acids. The CDR3 region has the DNA TGTGCCATCAGTGAGACAGAACATCAGCCCCAGCATTTT. Its translation is CAISETEHQPQHF.

This clone was seen only a few times. The J gene is TRBJ2-2, the V gene TRBV4-3; 7 bases align to TRBD1. Germline-derived CDR1 and CDR2 are LGHNA and YSLEER. CDR3 length: 16 amino acids. V dropped 0 bases and J dropped 5; count of bases not matched to a gene: 6. The CDR3 loop is CASSQDTQGVTGELFF. The CDR3 coding sequence is TGCGCCAGCAGCCAAGATACCCAGGGGGTAACCGGGGAGCTGTTTTTT.

This chain uses TRBV9 with TRBJ2-3; 9 bases agree with TRBD1. This CDR3 region has 17 residues. From germline, CDR1 is SGDLS and CDR2 YYNGEE. Trimming took 1 base from V and 3 from J; bases not matched to a gene: 9. The CDR3 DNA sequence: TGTGCCAGCAGCGTAAACGCGGGACAGGGAAGAACAGATACGCAGTATTTT. The encoded protein is CASSVNAGQGRTDTQYF.

The chain employs TRBV5-1 and TRBJ2-6, with 9 bases lining up with TRBD1. The CDR3 is made up of 17 amino acids. In germline, CDR1 is SGHRS, CDR2 YFSETQ. V was pared by 4 bases and J by 1 base, with 6 bases of the junction left unmatched. DNA for the CDR3: TGCGCCAGCAGCAAGACCGGGACAGGGTCTGGGGCCAACGTCCTGACTTTC. It yields the protein CASSKTGTGSGANVLTF.

V usage is TRBV7-2 and J usage is TRBJ2-1; no clear D gene. There are 19 residues in the CDR3. V gave up 0 bases and J gave up 4 bases, with 22 bases separating them. Germline CDR1 reads SGHTA; CDR2 reads FQGNSA. CDR3 bases: TGTGCCAGCAGCTTAGCCCCCTTGCGACTCCAACTACTATACAATGAGCAGTTCTTC. This translates into CASSLAPLRLQLLYNEQFF.